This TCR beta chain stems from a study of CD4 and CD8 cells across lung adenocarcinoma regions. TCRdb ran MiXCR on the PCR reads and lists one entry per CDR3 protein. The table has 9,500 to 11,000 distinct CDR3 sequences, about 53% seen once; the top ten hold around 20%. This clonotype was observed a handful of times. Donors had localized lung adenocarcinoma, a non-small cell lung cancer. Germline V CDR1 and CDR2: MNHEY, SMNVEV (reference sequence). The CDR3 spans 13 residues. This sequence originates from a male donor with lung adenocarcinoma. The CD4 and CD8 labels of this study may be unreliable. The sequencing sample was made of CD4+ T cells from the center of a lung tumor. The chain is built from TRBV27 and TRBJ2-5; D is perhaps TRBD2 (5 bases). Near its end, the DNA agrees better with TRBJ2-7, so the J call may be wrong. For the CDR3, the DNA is TGTGCCAGCAGCTCCCAAAGCGGCTACGAGCAGTACTTC. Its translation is CASSSQSGYEQYF.